This TCR beta chain derives from a study of T cell responses to AZD1222 COVID-19 vaccine. General study results and limits: Reportedly, close to half of spike-specific TCRs are directed against unmutated variant regions. Donors, mostly white British, included more females; clonal diversity was possibly underestimated.

Profiling relied on immunoSEQ multiplex PCR, and the TCRdb table lists in-frame clones only, not all of them. The data show about 120,000 clones, 80% to 90% seen once. A word on this clone: Its antigen remains unidentified. The germline gene is not matched at one end of the junction; a read error may be the cause.

CDR3 length: 12 amino acids. This receptor was taken from an adult in good health. The chain recombines TRBV12-3 or TRBV12-4 with TRBJ2-4; D perhaps matches TRBD2 (5 bases). The sequences come from peripheral blood, collected on day 0 of MenACWY control vaccination. The CDR3 DNA follows: TGTGCCAGCAGCCAATTGGGGAGCCGTATGGGCTTC. Encoded protein: CASSQLGSRMGF.